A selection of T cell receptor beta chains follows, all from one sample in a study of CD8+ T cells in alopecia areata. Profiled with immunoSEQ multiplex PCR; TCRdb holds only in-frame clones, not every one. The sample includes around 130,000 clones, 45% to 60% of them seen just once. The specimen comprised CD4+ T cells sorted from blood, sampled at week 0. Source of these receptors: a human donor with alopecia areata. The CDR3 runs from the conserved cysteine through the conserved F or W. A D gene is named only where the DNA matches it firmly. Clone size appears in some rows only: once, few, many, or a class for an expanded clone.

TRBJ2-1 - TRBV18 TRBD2 CASSPRGLGGREDEQFF TGTGCCAGCTCACCACGTGGACTAGGCGGGAGGGAGGATGAGCAGTTCTTC
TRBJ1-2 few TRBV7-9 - CASSQGYAETF TGTGCCAGCAGTCAAGGTTACGCGGAGACCTTC
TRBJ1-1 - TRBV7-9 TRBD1 CASSQQGTDTEAFF TGTGCCAGCAGCCAACAGGGGACGGACACTGAAGCTTTCTTT
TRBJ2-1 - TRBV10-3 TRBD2 CAISGLAGGSSYNEQFF TGTGCCATCAGTGGACTAGCGGGGGGCTCGTCCTACAATGAGCAGTTCTTC
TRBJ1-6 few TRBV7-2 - CASSLESQGLF TGTGCCAGCAGCTTAGAGTCACAGGGCCTATTT
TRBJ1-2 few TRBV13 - CASSLGWQRTF TGTGCCAGCTCCCTAGGGTGGCAGCGGACCTTC
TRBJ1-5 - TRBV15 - CATSRDRPRDQPQHF TGTGCCACCAGCAGAGACCGTCCCAGGGATCAGCCCCAGCATTTT
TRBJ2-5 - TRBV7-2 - CASSLARGETQYF TGTGCCAGCAGCTTAGCCCGGGGGGAGACCCAGTACTTC
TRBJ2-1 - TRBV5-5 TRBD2 CASSPSLAGQNEQFF TGTGCCAGCAGTCCGTCCTTAGCGGGGCAAAATGAGCAGTTCTTC
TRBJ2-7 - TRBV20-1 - CSGLTRSEQYF TGCAGTGGCTTGACCCGCTCCGAGCAGTACTTC
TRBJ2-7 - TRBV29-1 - CSVAAGSNEQYF TGCAGCGTTGCTGCGGGGTCCAACGAGCAGTACTTC
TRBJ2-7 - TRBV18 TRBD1 CASSGRDRASEQYF TGTGCCAGCTCTGGCCGGGACAGGGCTTCCGAGCAGTACTTC
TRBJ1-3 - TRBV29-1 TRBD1 CSVGTGSSGSGNTIYF TGCAGCGTTGGGACAGGATCGAGCGGCTCTGGAAACACCATATATTTT
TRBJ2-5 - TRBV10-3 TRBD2 CAISPSGSQETQYF TGTGCCATCAGCCCTAGCGGGTCCCAAGAGACCCAGTACTTC